This T cell receptor (beta chain) was profiled in a study of T cell responses to AZD1222 COVID-19 vaccine. Germline V gene sequence: CDR1 MDHEN, CDR2 SYDVKM. The CDR3 has 12 amino acids. With 8 bases removed from V and 5 bases from J, the gap between germline ends came to 12 bases. Study-wide results and caveats: Repertoires were collected only later (after the peak T cell response had occurred).

The method was immunoSEQ multiplex PCR; TCRdb's version includes in-frame clones alone and lacks a portion of them. The sample carries some 150,000 clones, just under 95% recorded once. With regard to this clone: Its antigen is currently unknown. At the DNA level, this CDR3 is encoded by other sequences in the same sample as well.

This specimen was peripheral blood, taken on day 0 of AZD1222 vaccination. The clonotype was recovered from an adult in good health. The V gene is TRBV28, the J gene TRBJ2-5; D uncertain. CDR3 loop: CASSLTRETQYF. The CDR3 coding sequence is TGTGCCAGCTCTCTAACACGGGAGACCCAGTACTTC.